The sequence of this TCR beta chain was determined in a study of T cell responses to AZD1222 COVID-19 vaccine. Points from the study as a whole: Spike-wide coverage was observed for vaccine-associated CD4 TCRs, with dominant responses at 160-218 and 743-854. Females made up more of the donors, who were largely white British, and clonal diversity may have come out too low.

Remarks on this clone: Its antigen is still unknown.

TCRdb's table, derived via immunoSEQ multiplex PCR, lists solely in-frame clones and lacks some. The table shows 80,000 or so clones, with 85% to 90% occurring only once. Sequenced material: peripheral blood, taken on day 0 of AZD1222 vaccination. This receptor was identified in an adult in good health.

The CDR3 bases are TGTGCCAGCAGCCAAGGTGAAAAACTGTTTTTT. Its protein is CASSQGEKLFF. The V and J genes are TRBV28 and TRBJ1-4; D unresolved. The CDR3 has 11 residues. V was pared by 6 bases and J by 7 bases, with 6 bases between. Germline V gene lookup returns CDR1 MDHEN and CDR2 SYDVKM.